The 29 T cell receptor beta chains below all came from one sample that was sequenced in a study of blood T cells in healthy people across ages. A J-beta primer mix and a sample-barcoded 5' primer were used in a second PCR of roughly 6 to 11 cycles. A single record per CDR3 protein comes from TCRdb applying MiXCR to the 5' RACE reads. Here the sample spans fewer than 2 million distinct CDR3 sequences, around 40% being singletons. Specimen: blood. The origin of the receptors is a human donor in good health.

In this sample, this clonotype turned up once. Here the CDR3 reads CASSVASHRGSNGYTF. Written as DNA, the CDR3 is TGTGCCAGCAGCGTAGCTTCTCACAGGGGGTCCAATGGCTACACCTTC. V and J are TRBV9 and TRBJ1-2, with 8 bases identical to TRBD1. Germline V gene data show CDR1 as SGDLS and CDR2 as YYNGEE. The CDR3 contains 16 residues. Losses at the gene ends were 0 bases for V and 6 bases for J; bases not matched to a gene: 10. Together with reference TRBV9 and TRBJ1-2, the CDR3 gives the full variable domain: DSGVTQTPKHLITATGQRVTLRCSPRSGDLSVYWYQQSLDQGLQFLIQYYNGEERAKGNILERFSAQQFPDLHSELNLSSLELGDSALYFCASSVASHRGSNGYTFGSGTRLTVV.

The chain is built from TRBV7-2 and TRBJ2-5, with D perhaps TRBD1 or TRBD2 (5 bases each). The CDR3 spans 13 residues. V lost 4 bases and J 11 bases, leaving 17 bases between the germline ends. Looked up from germline, CDR1 is SGHTA and CDR2 is FQGNSA. CDR3 bases: TGTGCCAGCAGCTATAGGGACCCGTTAGAGCAGTACTTC. Protein: CASSYRDPLEQYF.

The sample holds one count of this clonotype. The rearrangement joins TRBV9 to TRBJ2-3, with D maybe TRBD2 (6 bases). V dropped 6 bases and J dropped 0 bases, with 14 bases sitting between them. CDR3 length: 15 amino acids. Germline-derived CDR1 and CDR2 are SGDLS and YYNGEE. The CDR3: CASTIRAGSTDTQYF. Written as DNA, the CDR3 is TGTGCCAGCACCATTAGGGCGGGGAGCACAGATACGCAGTATTTT.

The gene calls are TRBV20-1 and TRBJ2-3; D possibly corresponds to TRBD1 (6 bases). V lost 4 bases, J lost 0 bases, and 14 bases lay in between. Germline CDR1 DFQATT, CDR2 SNEGSKA (reference sequence). CDR3 length equals 15 residues. CDR3: CSATNRVTSTDTQYF. CDR3 sequence (DNA): TGCAGTGCTACGAACAGGGTTACTAGCACAGATACGCAGTATTTT.

V and J are TRBV12-5 and TRBJ1-2, with unresolved D. This CDR3 has 18 amino acids. Germline loops: CDR1 LGHNT, CDR2 FRNRAP. Trimming pared 2 bases from V and 4 bases from J, leaving 23 bases between. The CDR3 DNA follows: TGTGCTAGTGGTTTGCTAACCGAAACGGAGGGTACCCCCTATGGCTACACCTTC. It specifies CASGLLTETEGTPYGYTF. The complete variable domain, with remaining parts taken from reference TRBV12-5 and TRBJ1-2, reads DARVTQTPRHKVTEMGQEVTMRCQPILGHNTVFWYRQTMMQGLELLAYFRNRAPLDDSGMPKDRFSAEMPDATLATLKIQPSEPRDSAVYFCASGLLTETEGTPYGYTFGSGTRLTVV.

The V gene is TRBV2, the J gene TRBJ2-1; possibly TRBD1 or TRBD2 for D (5 bases each). CDR1 SNHLY and CDR2 FYNNEI come from the germline V gene. The CDR3 has 17 residues. V lost 0 bases, J lost 0 bases, and 12 bases lay in between. The CDR3 protein is CASSEAQRGDSYNEQFF. DNA for the CDR3: TGTGCCAGCAGTGAAGCGCAGAGGGGCGACTCCTACAATGAGCAGTTCTTC.

The chain combines TRBV18 with TRBJ1-2; TRBD1 matches 8 bases. Looked up from germline, CDR1 is KGHSH and CDR2 is LQKENI. With V trimmed by 6 bases and J by 7 bases, 7 bases remained unmatched. This CDR3 is built from 13 residues. The CDR3 spells CASSLDRVSGYTF. The CDR3 nucleotides read TGTGCCAGCTCCCTGGACAGGGTTAGTGGCTACACCTTC.

The V gene is TRBV12-3 or TRBV12-4, the J gene TRBJ1-5, with TRBD1 as a possible D gene (5 bases). The CDR3 contains 15 residues. The V end lost 1 base, the J end lost 4 bases, and 11 bases lay between the germline ends. The CDR3 coding sequence is TGTGCCAGCAGTTTAGGTACGACAGAAAATCAGCCCCAGCATTTT. The encoded protein is CASSLGTTENQPQHF.

The chain has TRBV20-1 and TRBJ2-1; D perhaps matches TRBD2 (5 bases). Looked up from germline, CDR1 is DFQATT and CDR2 is SNEGSKA (reference sequence). The CDR3 has 15 residues. V was clipped by 0 bases and J by 5 bases, with 14 bases between them. The CDR3 DNA is TGCAGTGCTAGAGATGGGAGCCCGAGAGACAATGAGCAGTTCTTC. Translated, it gives CSARDGSPRDNEQFF.

This clonotype was picked up a small number of times. The V call is TRBV28, the J call TRBJ2-5, with D hard to call. CDR3 length equals 13 residues. The V and J ends lost 4 bases and 1 base respectively, with 7 bases between them. The germline V gene has CDR1 MDHEN and CDR2 SYDVKM. The CDR3 nucleotides are TGTGCCAGCAGTTCCGTACTCCAAGAGACCCAGTACTTC. Amino acids: CASSSVLQETQYF.

The chain joins TRBV7-8 to TRBJ1-3; D gene uncertain. The CDR3 runs to 18 residues. V shed 2 bases and J shed 3 bases, with 20 bases lying between them. Germline CDR1 reads SGHVS; CDR2 reads FQNEAQ. CDR3 in DNA: TGTGCCAGCAGCTTACATAGATTTGACCTCCGAAGTGGAAACACCATATATTTT. This gives the protein CASSLHRFDLRSGNTIYF.

The gene calls are TRBV7-2 and TRBJ2-5; tentatively, D is TRBD1 (6 bases). The DNA end is more similar to TRBJ2-7, so the J call may be wrong. The germline V gene encodes CDR1 SGHTA and CDR2 FQGNSA. This CDR3 is 13 amino acids long. Here the CDR3 reads CASSSQGWDEQYF. The CDR3 nucleotides read TGTGCCAGCAGCTCCCAGGGGTGGGACGAGCAGTACTTC.

The rearrangement uses TRBV7-2 and TRBJ2-5; tentative D call: TRBD1 (8 bases). TRBJ2-7 matches the DNA end more closely, so the J call is doubtful. The CDR3 sequence is 13 residues long. The germline CDR1 and CDR2 sequences are SGHTA and FQGNSA. The CDR3, as DNA: TGTGCCAGCAGCCGACAGGGGAGGGACGAGCAGTACTTC. Its protein product is CASSRQGRDEQYF.

The sample holds a few counts of this clonotype. The V call is TRBV29-1, the J call TRBJ1-1, with 8 bases matching TRBD1. This CDR3 spans 13 amino acids. V lost 8 bases, J lost 6 bases, and 11 bases stayed unmatched. From germline, CDR1 is SQVTM and CDR2 ANQGSEA. The CDR3 DNA sequence: TGCAGCTTAGACAGGGGTGGGTACTCTGAAGCTTTCTTT. Protein sequence: CSLDRGGYSEAFF.

Many counts were recorded for this clonotype. V is TRBV4-3 and J is TRBJ2-7, with TRBD2 as a possible D gene (5 bases). The V end lost 1 base, the J end lost 2 bases, and 12 bases lay between the germline ends. The V gene's germline CDR1 is LGHNA and CDR2 YSLEER. The CDR3 is made up of 15 amino acids. The DNA for the CDR3 is TGCGCCAGCAGCCAAGCGGAGGATAGTGCCTACGAGCAGTACTTC. This sequence encodes CASSQAEDSAYEQYF.

The chain recombines TRBV11-2 with TRBJ2-3; 10 bases match TRBD2. Per germline, CDR1 SGHAT and CDR2 FQNNGV. The CDR3 length is 18 residues. Germline trimming cut 0 bases from V and 5 bases from J; bases unmatched to any gene: 11. Written as DNA, the CDR3 is TGTGCCAGCAGCTTAGAGCCGTGGAGCGGGGGGGCCGGAGATACGCAGTATTTT. As protein: CASSLEPWSGGAGDTQYF.

V is TRBV15 and J is TRBJ1-1; 9 bases agree with TRBD1. CDR3 length: 16 residues. The trim removed 5 bases at V and 4 bases at J, leaving 11 bases unmatched. The germline CDR1 and CDR2 sequences are LNHNV and YYDKDF (reference sequence). The CDR3: CATSRTSGQGVTEAFF. CDR3 DNA sequence: TGTGCCACCAGCCGAACGTCGGGACAGGGAGTCACTGAAGCTTTCTTT.

This clonotype was seen repeatedly, ten times or more. The chain uses TRBV20-1 and TRBJ2-7; D may match TRBD1 or TRBD2 (6 bases each). The length of the CDR3 is 14 residues. Germline assignment: CDR1 DFQATT and CDR2 SNEGSKA (reference sequence). With 2 bases removed from V and 4 bases from J, the gap between germline ends came to 15 bases. For the CDR3, the DNA is TGCAGTGCTAGACTCGGGGGCAGGGGATACGAGCAGTACTTC. Protein sequence: CSARLGGRGYEQYF.

The chain combines TRBV11-1 with TRBJ2-7, with 9 bases identical to TRBD1. Germline trimming cut 5 bases from V and 3 bases from J; bases unmatched to any gene: 8. There are 15 residues in the CDR3. Germline loops: CDR1 SGHAT, CDR2 FQDESV (reference sequence). In DNA form, the CDR3 reads TGTGCCAGCAGCCCAGACAGGGGGGGCATCTACGAGCAGTACTTC. It translates to CASSPDRGGIYEQYF.

V usage is TRBV20-1 and J usage is TRBJ2-1, with 9 bases that match TRBD2. This CDR3 has 13 residues. V shed 5 bases and J 4 bases; nucleotides not matched to a gene: 3. Germline V gene data show CDR1 as DFQATT and CDR2 as SNEGSKA (reference sequence). For the CDR3, the DNA is TGCAGTGCTGCGACTAGCGGATACAATGAGCAGTTCTTC. This translates into CSAATSGYNEQFF.

The CDR3 loop reads CASSYGQGAIGYTF. The CDR3 DNA reads as TGTGCCAGCAGTTACGGACAGGGGGCGATTGGCTACACCTTC. This chain links TRBV6-5 with TRBJ1-2, with 11 nucleotides matching TRBD1. This CDR3 is 14 amino acids long. CDR1 is MNHEY and CDR2 is SVGAGI in the germline V gene. V was pared by 2 bases and J by 7 bases, with 3 bases of the junction left unmatched.

The chain is built from TRBV7-2 and TRBJ1-6; D uncertain. Germline CDR1 SGHTA, CDR2 FQGNSA. The CDR3 is 12 residues long. V was shortened by 6 bases and J by 14 bases, with 14 bases between the two germline ends. As DNA, the CDR3 is TGTGCCAGCAGTTATAGCAGGAAGTCCCTCCACTTT. Translation: CASSYSRKSLHF.

This clonotype was seen a handful of times. The chain couples TRBV6-2 or TRBV6-3 to TRBJ1-1; D uncertain. The CDR3 loop spans 15 amino acids. V gave up 5 bases and J gave up 1 base, with 14 bases separating them. CDR1 and CDR2 (germline): MNHEY, SVGEGT. The CDR3 DNA is TGTGCCAGCAGTCCACACACGTTCAAGAACACTGAAGCTTTCTTT. Its translation is CASSPHTFKNTEAFF.

The chain recombines TRBV12-3 or TRBV12-4 with TRBJ1-6; 7 positions match TRBD1. This CDR3 spans 14 amino acids. V was clipped by 6 bases and J by 10 bases; unmatched bases: 9. For the CDR3, the DNA is TGTGCCAGCAGATCGGACAGGTACAGATCACCCCTCCACTTT. Residues: CASRSDRYRSPLHF.

This chain links TRBV29-1 with TRBJ2-7, with D perhaps being TRBD1 or TRBD2 (5 bases each). Germline values: CDR1 SQVTM, CDR2 ANQGSEA. Between the trimmed V and J ends, which lost 4 bases and 0 bases, there was a span of 16 bases. The length of the CDR3 is 15 residues. In nucleotides, the CDR3 is TGCAGCGTTGTCCTAGGGACCGGAGACTCCTACGAGCAGTACTTC. Protein: CSVVLGTGDSYEQYF.

The V call is TRBV7-2, the J call TRBJ2-4; D tentatively reads TRBD1 or TRBD2 (7 bases each). The CDR3 runs 18 residues. V was pared by 0 bases and J by 9 bases, with 24 bases between. Germline CDR1 and CDR2: SGHTA and FQGNSA. The CDR3 reads CASSLALKQGRGIGIQYF. CDR3 nucleotides: TGTGCCAGCAGCTTAGCCCTAAAACAGGGGAGGGGAATTGGCATTCAGTACTTC.

This clonotype showed up just a few times. V is TRBV18 and J is TRBJ2-3; 7 nucleotides line up with TRBD1. The junction had 5 bases not matched to a gene; V was cut back by 0 bases and J by 2 bases. There are 16 residues in the CDR3. CDR1 is KGHSH, CDR2 LQKENI, per germline. The CDR3 is CASSPPGQRITDTQYF. In DNA, the CDR3 is TGTGCCAGCTCACCACCGGGACAGCGAATCACAGATACGCAGTATTTT.

The gene calls are TRBV3-1 and TRBJ2-1, with D unclear. Germline V gene lookup returns CDR1 LGHDT and CDR2 YNNKEL (reference sequence). With 1 base removed from V and 6 bases from J, the gap between germline ends came to 16 bases. The CDR3 runs to 16 residues. The CDR3 protein is CASSQVGDSLRNEQFF. CDR3 nucleotides: TGTGCCAGCAGCCAAGTAGGAGACTCCCTCCGCAATGAGCAGTTCTTC.

The chain carries TRBV20-1 and TRBJ2-7, with D possibly TRBD2 on 5 matching bases. The CDR3 covers 15 residues. Trimming left V 4 bases short and J 0 bases short, with 16 bases between. Germline CDR1 reads DFQATT; CDR2 reads SNEGSKA (reference sequence). The chain's CDR3 is CSAKASGMSSYEQYF. CDR3 sequence (DNA): TGCAGTGCTAAAGCCTCCGGGATGAGCTCCTACGAGCAGTACTTC.